Listed below are T cell receptor beta chains from one sample, sequenced in a study of tumor and adjacent non-tumor tissue in lung cancer. MiXCR, applied by TCRdb to the multiplex PCR reads, yields one record per CDR3 protein. Of tens of thousands of distinct CDR3 sequences listed, roughly 72% were seen once; the top ten hold about a tenth. The sample comprised lung tumor tissue. These receptors originate from a woman between 35 and 50 years old with non-small cell lung cancer. Each CDR3 is given with its conserved first and last residue. The order of the fields is V gene, clone size, D gene, J gene, CDR3 protein, CDR3 DNA. D genes are given only for firm matches. Not all rows give a size; the values are once, few, many and, for expanded clones, a class.

TRBV6-5,.,.,TRBJ1-1,CASGSYGGTEAVF,TGTGCCAGCGGCAGTTACGGGGGCACTGAAGCTGTCTTT
TRBV29-1,.,.,TRBJ2-1,CNVARLANSNEQFF,TGTAACGTTGCTAGACTGGCGAACTCCAATGAGCAGTTCTTC
TRBV11-2,.,.,TRBJ2-5,CASSPAQGAGTQHF,TGTGCCAGCAGCCCCGCCCAGGGCGCCGGGACTCAGCACTTC
TRBV4-1,.,TRBD1,TRBJ2-1,CARAQGADAEQFF,TGTGCCAGAGCACAGGGGGCGGATGCTGAGCAATTCTTC
TRBV5-8,few,.,TRBJ2-6,CASSLGTSSGANVLTF,TGTGCCAGCAGCCTTGGGACTTCCTCTGGGGCCAACGTCCTGACTTTC
TRBV12-3/TRBV12-4,.,.,TRBJ2-7,CASSRAGTSTYEQYF,TGTGCCAGCAGCCGGGCGGGGACTTCTACCTACGAGCAATACTTC
TRBV29-1,.,.,TRBJ1-2,CSVILLNYGYTF,TGCAGCGTTATATTGTTAAACTACGGCTACACCTTC
TRBV4-1,.,.,TRBJ2-5,CASCHQRQEIQYF,TGCGCCAGCTGCCATCAGAGGCAAGAGATCCAGTACTTC
TRBV11-3,.,TRBD1,TRBJ2-7,CASSSGQGPYEQYF,TGTGCCAGCAGCTCCGGACAGGGTCCCTACGAGCAGTACTTC
TRBV5-5,.,.,TRBJ2-1,CASSFSGLVNEMFF,TGTGCCAGCAGCTTTTCTGGTTTGGTCAATGAGATGTTCTTC
TRBV11-2,.,.,TRBJ2-3,CASNPLSSADKQYF,TGTGCCAGCAACCCTCTAAGCTCGGCAGATAAGCAGTATTTT
TRBV29-1,.,TRBD2,TRBJ2-3,CSAIGRGNTDTQYF,TGCAGCGCCATAGGGAGGGGTAACACAGATACGCAGTATTTT
TRBV20-1,.,.,TRBJ1-1,CSAITEDRTEAFF,TGCAGTGCGATAACAGAGGACCGGACTGAAGCTTTCTTT
TRBV5-4,.,.,TRBJ1-4,CASSLWTGGSEKLSF,TGTGCCAGCAGCTTGTGGACTGGAGGGAGTGAAAAACTGTCTTTT
TRBV11-2,.,.,TRBJ2-7,CASSLDPQRSYEQCF,TGCGCCAGCAGCTTAGATCCCCAGAGGTCCTACGAGCAATGCTTC
TRBV12-3/TRBV12-4,.,.,TRBJ2-5,CASSLGGVQETLYF,TGTGCCAGCAGTTTAGGAGGAGTTCAAGAGACTCTGTACTTC
TRBV11-2,.,.,TRBJ2-1,CASNQGRWQFF,TGTGCCAGCAACCAAGGGAGATGGCAGTTCTTC
TRBV4-1,.,.,TRBJ1-1,CASSQVTGGGDTEAFF,TGCGCCAGTAGCCAAGTAACGGGAGGTGGTGACACTGAAGCTTTCTTT
TRBV12-3/TRBV12-4,.,.,TRBJ1-5,CASSFPGLNQPQHF,TGTGCCAGTAGTTTCCCGGGCCTCAATCAGCCCCAGCATTTT
TRBV11-3,.,TRBD2,TRBJ2-1,CANSLQVSRVAGDNEQFF,TGTGCCAACAGCTTACAAGTTTCGCGGGTAGCGGGGGACAATGAGCAGTTCTTC
TRBV4-2,.,.,TRBJ1-4,CVSSQDDTATNEKLFF,TGTGTTAGCAGCCAAGACGACACAGCAACTAATGAAAAACTGTTTTTT
TRBV5-1,many,.,TRBJ1-1,CASKEGLGGTEAFF,TGCGCCAGCAAGGAGGGATTGGGTGGCACTGAAGCTTTCTTT
TRBV11-2,.,.,TRBJ2-2,CASSFGWELFF,TGTGCCAGCAGTTTCGGTTGGGAGCTGTTTTTT
TRBV28,.,.,TRBJ2-3,CASSSVLDTKYF,TGTGCCAGTAGTTCTGTCTTAGATACGAAGTATTTT
TRBV5-4,.,TRBD2,TRBJ2-1,CAGKRDAGDEQFF,TGTGCCGGTAAACGAGATGCGGGAGATGAGCAGTTCTTC
TRBV6-5,.,.,TRBJ1-5,CTSSSLSRDSDQPQHF,TGTACCAGCAGTTCTCTTTCCCGGGATAGCGATCAGCCCCAGCATTTT
TRBV6-1,many,.,TRBJ1-3,CASGENTIYF,TGTGCCAGCGGGGAAAACACCATATATTTT
TRBV10-3,.,TRBD1,TRBJ2-7,CAIATGAAYEQCF,TGTGCCATTGCCACAGGGGCTGCCTACGAGCAATGCTTC
TRBV6-1,.,.,TRBJ2-3,CASSPTHTDTQYF,TGTGCCAGCAGCCCGACTCACACAGATACGCAGTATTTT
TRBV11-1,.,TRBD1,TRBJ2-2,CVSGKRDRGPGELFF,TGTGTCAGCGGCAAAAGGGACAGGGGGCCCGGGGAGCTGTTTTTT
TRBV11-2,.,.,TRBJ2-6,CASSPNLKGSGANILSF,TGTGCCAGCAGCCCAAACTTGAAGGGCTCTGGGGCCAACATCCTGAGTTTC
TRBV11-2,.,.,TRBJ2-7,CARSQRGGTQYEQYF,TGTGCCAGAAGTCAGCGAGGGGGTACCCAGTACGAGCAGTACTTC
TRBV28,many,.,TRBJ1-5,CASSLRGSRQPQHF,TGTGCCAGCAGTTTACGGGGCAGTCGGCAGCCCCAGCATTTT
TRBV11-2,.,.,TRBJ2-2,CTSSLNIGTGELFF,TGTACCAGCAGCTTAAATATAGGGACAGGGGAGCTGTTTTTT
TRBV5-4,once,TRBD2,TRBJ2-1,CDSSLSAGVYIEQFF,TGTGACAGCAGCTTGAGTGCGGGGGTTTACATTGAGCAGTTCTTC
TRBV11-2,.,.,TRBJ1-2,CASSRGGTNYGYTF,TGTGCCAGCAGCAGGGGCGGAACTAACTATGGATACACCTTC
TRBV11-2,.,TRBD2,TRBJ2-1,CASNSRIVTSGGLSEQFF,TGTGCCAGCAACTCGCGCATCGTAACTAGCGGGGGACTAAGTGAGCAATTCTTC
TRBV21-1,few,.,TRBJ2-7,CASSNGEVAANYEQYF,TGTGCCAGCAGCAACGGGGAGGTAGCGGCTAACTACGAGCAGTACTTC